The rows below give T cell receptor beta chains drawn from one sample of a study of T cells in tumors after PD-1 blockade. Method: immunoSEQ multiplex PCR; TCRdb's copy keeps in-frame clones and lacks some. The sample gives 60,000 to 70,000 clones, about 74% of which show up once; approximately 4.5% is in the top ten. The specimen was PBMCs, collected after anti-PD-1 treatment. The source of these receptors is a human donor with basal cell carcinoma. Each CDR3 is given with its conserved first and last residue. The order of the fields is D gene, clone size, J gene, V gene, CDR3 protein, CDR3 DNA. The D gene is left open where the match is weak. Part of the rows lack a size; the others show once, few, many or a class for expanded clones.

.,.,TRBJ2-5,TRBV15,CATKGNRQETQYF,TGTGCCACCAAGGGAAATAGGCAAGAGACCCAGTACTTC
.,.,TRBJ2-7,TRBV7-2,CASSLALVAYEQYF,TGTGCCAGCAGCTTAGCGTTGGTCGCCTACGAGCAGTACTTC
.,.,TRBJ2-7,TRBV5-4,CASSPPAPFLPSSYEQYF,TGTGCCAGCAGTCCGCCCGCACCCTTCCTACCTTCATCCTACGAGCAGTACTTC
.,once,TRBJ1-5,TRBV30,CAWSVVRSNQPQHF,TGTGCCTGGAGTGTAGTCCGGAGCAATCAGCCCCAGCATTTT
.,once,TRBJ1-1,TRBV6-6,CASSYDRSVNTEAFF,TGTGCCAGCAGTTACGACAGGAGCGTAAACACTGAAGCTTTCTTT
TRBD2,.,TRBJ2-4,TRBV6-5,CATGLVAQYF,TGTGCCACCGGACTAGTAGCTCAGTACTTC
TRBD2,few,TRBJ2-1,TRBV13,CASSFTGRSGGASSYNEQFF,TGTGCCAGCAGCTTTACAGGGAGAAGCGGGGGTGCAAGCTCCTACAATGAGCAGTTCTTC
.,.,TRBJ2-2,TRBV10-3,CASMPSLTGELFF,TGTGCCAGCATGCCTAGCCTAACCGGGGAGCTGTTTTTT
.,once,TRBJ2-3,TRBV29-1,CSVEGGRGTDTQYF,TGCAGCGTTGAAGGCGGCAGGGGCACAGATACGCAGTATTTT
TRBD1,.,TRBJ1-1,TRBV10-2,CASSGTGVNTEAFF,TGCGCCAGCAGCGGGACAGGGGTGAACACTGAAGCTTTCTTT
TRBD1,.,TRBJ2-5,TRBV27,CASSDRVKTQYF,TGTGCCAGCAGTGACAGGGTTAAGACCCAGTACTTC
.,.,TRBJ1-2,TRBV5-1,CASSLGSLGYGYTF,TGCGCCAGCAGCTTGGGGAGCCTCGGCTATGGCTACACCTTC
.,.,TRBJ2-3,TRBV5-1,CASSLAGGGGDTQYF,TGCGCCAGCAGCTTGGCTGGGGGAGGGGGAGATACGCAGTATTTT
TRBD2,.,TRBJ2-5,TRBV7-6,CASSYIAGGQETQYF,TGTGCCAGCAGCTACATAGCGGGGGGGCAAGAGACCCAGTACTTC
.,.,TRBJ2-1,TRBV5-1,CASSLGVRGQYNEQFF,TGCGCCAGCAGCTTGGGGGTGCGGGGGCAATACAATGAGCAGTTCTTC
TRBD2,.,TRBJ2-5,TRBV15,CATSRGEGSQETQYF,TGTGCCACCAGCCGGGGGGAGGGGAGCCAAGAGACCCAGTACTTC
.,few,TRBJ1-4,TRBV20-1,CSAGNEKLFF,TGCAGTGCTGGAAATGAAAAACTGTTTTTT